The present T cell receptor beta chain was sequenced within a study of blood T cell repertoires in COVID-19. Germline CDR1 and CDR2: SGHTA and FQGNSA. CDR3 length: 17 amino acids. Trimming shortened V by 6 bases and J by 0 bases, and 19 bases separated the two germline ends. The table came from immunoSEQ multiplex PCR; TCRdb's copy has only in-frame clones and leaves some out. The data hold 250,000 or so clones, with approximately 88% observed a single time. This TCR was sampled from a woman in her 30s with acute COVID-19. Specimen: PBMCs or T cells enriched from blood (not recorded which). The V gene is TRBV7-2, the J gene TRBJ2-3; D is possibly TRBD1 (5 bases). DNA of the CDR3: TGTGCCAGCAGTATGGGGCCGGGCCTCACTAGCACAGATACGCAGTATTTT. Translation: CASSMGPGLTSTDTQYF.